Following are 16 T cell receptor beta chains from one sample sequenced in a study. MiXCR was run by TCRdb on the RT-PCR reads, yielding one entry per CDR3 protein. The sample holds 550,000 to 750,000 distinct CDR3 sequences, 14% seen once. Input material: memory CD4+ T cells from blood. Source of these receptors: a female donor in good health, serving as a healthy control.

This chain joins TRBV3-1 and TRBJ2-1, with D perhaps being TRBD1 or TRBD2 (5 bases each). CDR1 is LGHDT and CDR2 is YNNKEL in the germline V gene (reference sequence). V gave up 1 base and J gave up 10 bases, with 11 bases separating them. The CDR3 has 13 residues. The CDR3 reads CASSQVEGLEQFF. The CDR3 coding sequence is TGTGCCAGCAGCCAAGTTGAGGGGTTGGAGCAGTTCTTC.

The chain carries TRBV20-1 and TRBJ1-5; no definite D call. Germline V gene sequence: CDR1 DFQATT, CDR2 SNEGSKA (reference sequence). This CDR3 comprises 14 residues. The germline V and J ends were trimmed by 6 bases and 0 bases, with 12 bases remaining between them. The CDR3 region has the DNA TGCAGTGCAAGAAGTGACTATAGCAATCAGCCCCAGCATTTT. This gives the protein CSARSDYSNQPQHF.

V and J are TRBV27 and TRBJ2-2; 8 bases line up with TRBD1. The CDR3 runs 15 residues. With 8 bases clipped from V and 2 bases from J, the junction kept 7 bases outside the gene matches. The germline CDR1 and CDR2 sequences are MNHEY and SMNVEV (reference sequence). The CDR3 protein is CASAPRGLNTGELFF. The CDR3 region has the DNA TGTGCCAGCGCACCCAGGGGGCTCAACACCGGGGAGCTGTTTTTT.

There are a few counts of this clonotype. This chain connects TRBV7-2 to TRBJ1-2; D remains ambiguous. The CDR3 has 12 amino acids. Germline assignment: CDR1 SGHTA and CDR2 FQGNSA. V gave up 7 bases and J gave up 8 bases, with 14 bases separating them. The CDR3 sequence: CASTILAEGYTF. DNA of the CDR3: TGTGCCAGCACCATTTTAGCGGAGGGCTACACCTTC.

V usage is TRBV7-8 and J usage is TRBJ1-3; 7 nucleotides agree with TRBD1. The germline CDR1 and CDR2 sequences are SGHVS and FQNEAQ. The CDR3 has 14 amino acids. Trimming removed 4 bases from V and 4 bases from J; junction bases left unmatched: 4. The DNA for the CDR3 is TGTGCCAGCAGCTATGGGACAGTGGGAAACACCATATATTTT. This gives the protein CASSYGTVGNTIYF.

Many counts were recorded for this clonotype. The rearrangement joins TRBV15 to TRBJ1-1; D perhaps matches TRBD1 (5 bases). Between the trimmed V and J ends, which lost 7 bases and 0 bases, there was a span of 12 bases. CDR3 length equals 14 residues. From germline, CDR1 is LNHNV and CDR2 YYDKDF (reference sequence). This chain's CDR3 is CATKSGNLNTEAFF. DNA for the CDR3: TGTGCCACCAAGTCAGGGAACCTGAACACTGAAGCTTTCTTT.

This chain connects TRBV18 to TRBJ1-2; D not certain. This CDR3 region has 14 residues. Germline V gene sequence: CDR1 KGHSH, CDR2 LQKENI. Trimming removed 3 bases at V and 3 bases at J, with 11 bases between. CDR3 sequence reads: CASSPLHGDYGYTF. DNA for the CDR3: TGTGCCAGCTCACCGCTGCACGGAGACTATGGCTACACCTTC.

In this sample, this clonotype turned up many times. This chain joins TRBV30 and TRBJ2-5; D uncertain. This CDR3 is built from 13 residues. The V gene's germline CDR1 is GTSNPN and CDR2 SVGIG (reference sequence). Trimming shortened V by 0 bases and J by 5 bases, and 10 bases separated the two germline ends. The DNA for the CDR3 is TGTGCCTGGAGTGTCGGAGCGAGTGAGACCCAGTACTTC. It encodes CAWSVGASETQYF.

The gene calls are TRBV6-5 and TRBJ2-7, with 10 nucleotides matching TRBD1. Germline lookup yields CDR1 MNHEY and CDR2 SVGAGI. Losses at the gene ends were 5 bases for V and 7 bases for J; bases not matched to a gene: 11. The CDR3 extends over 15 amino acids. The CDR3 loop is CASSPEGQGPREQYF. CDR3 nucleotides: TGTGCCAGCAGTCCCGAGGGACAGGGGCCTCGGGAGCAGTACTTC.

This chain connects TRBV20-1 to TRBJ2-1; 11 nucleotides match TRBD2. CDR3 size: 13 residues. V was clipped by 6 bases and J by 11 bases; unmatched bases: 9. The germline CDR1 and CDR2 sequences are DFQATT and SNEGSKA (reference sequence). This chain's CDR3 is CSALTSGTHKQFF. The CDR3 bases are TGCAGTGCCCTGACTAGCGGGACCCATAAGCAGTTCTTC.

This clonotype has a count of ten or more. This chain uses TRBV4-3 with TRBJ1-5; D perhaps matches TRBD1 (6 bases). Germline loops: CDR1 LGHNA, CDR2 YSLEER. This CDR3 comprises 17 residues. V was cut by 1 base and J by 6 bases, with 19 bases left in between. DNA for the CDR3: TGCGCCAGCAGCCAAGTATTTGGGACACCTGAACCTCAGCCCCAGCATTTT. Translated, it gives CASSQVFGTPEPQPQHF.

At least ten counts were recorded for this clonotype. The rearrangement joins TRBV29-1 to TRBJ2-3, with TRBD1 matching over 7 bases. CDR3 length equals 13 residues. Germline lookup yields CDR1 SQVTM and CDR2 ANQGSEA. V shed 6 bases and J 1 base; nucleotides not matched to a gene: 4. CDR3 sequence reads: CSVDTGGTDTQYF. As DNA, the CDR3 is TGCAGCGTCGATACAGGGGGCACAGATACGCAGTATTTT.

CDR3 loop: CASSQAGTSGSVEQYF. In DNA, the CDR3 is TGTGCCAGCTCACAAGCAGGGACTAGCGGCTCCGTCGAGCAGTACTTC. The rearrangement links TRBV18 to TRBJ2-7; 11 bases are shared with TRBD2. Unmatched junction bases numbered 11, after V lost 4 bases and J lost 6 bases. Germline V gene sequence: CDR1 KGHSH, CDR2 LQKENI. The CDR3 runs to 16 residues.

This clonotype was recorded at least ten times. The V and J genes are TRBV7-2 and TRBJ2-5; 8 nucleotides line up with TRBD1. The V gene end was trimmed by 5 bases and the J gene end by 2 bases; junction bases not matched to a gene: 7. The CDR3 sequence is 15 residues long. Germline V gene sequence: CDR1 SGHTA, CDR2 FQGNSA. The chain's CDR3 is CASSVQGQAQETQYF. In nucleotides, the CDR3 is TGTGCCAGCAGCGTTCAGGGACAGGCTCAAGAGACCCAGTACTTC.

V and J are TRBV20-1 and TRBJ2-5; 15 bases line up with TRBD2. CDR1 and CDR2 (germline): DFQATT, SNEGSKA (reference sequence). CDR3 size: 14 residues. V was clipped by 7 bases and J by 3 bases; unmatched bases: 3. The CDR3: CSVRTSGREETQYF. The CDR3 region has the DNA TGCAGTGTTCGGACTAGCGGGAGGGAAGAGACCCAGTACTTC.

The chain combines TRBV6-1 with TRBJ2-5, with TRBD2 matching over 9 bases. The CDR3 sequence is 16 residues long. The germline gives CDR1 MNHNS, CDR2 SASEGT. J was trimmed by 5 bases and V by 5 bases; bases with no gene match: 12. The CDR3 DNA reads as TGTGCCAGCAGTCCCCTAGGCCTAGCGGGACGGGAGACCCAGTACTTC. Its protein is CASSPLGLAGRETQYF.